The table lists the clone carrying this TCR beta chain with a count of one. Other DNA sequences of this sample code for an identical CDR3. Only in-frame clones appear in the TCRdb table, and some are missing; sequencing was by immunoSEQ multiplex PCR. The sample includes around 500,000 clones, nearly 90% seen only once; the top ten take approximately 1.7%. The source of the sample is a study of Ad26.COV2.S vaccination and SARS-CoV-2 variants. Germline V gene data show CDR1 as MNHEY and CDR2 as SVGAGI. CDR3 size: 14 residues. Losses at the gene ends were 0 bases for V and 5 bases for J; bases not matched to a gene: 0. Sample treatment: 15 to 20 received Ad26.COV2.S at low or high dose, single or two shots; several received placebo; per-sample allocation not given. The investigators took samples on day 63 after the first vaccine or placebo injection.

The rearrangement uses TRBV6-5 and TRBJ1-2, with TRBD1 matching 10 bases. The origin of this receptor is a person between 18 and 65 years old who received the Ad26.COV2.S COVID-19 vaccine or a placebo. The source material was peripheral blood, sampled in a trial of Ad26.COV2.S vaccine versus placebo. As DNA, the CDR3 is TGTGCCAGCAGTTACTCGGGACAGGGGTATGGCTACACCTTC. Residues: CASSYSGQGYGYTF.